A selection of T cell receptor beta chains follows, all from one sample in a study of blood T cell repertoires in COVID-19. The data were produced by immunoSEQ multiplex PCR, yet TCRdb's version contains in-frame clones alone and is incomplete. The table includes approximately 260,000 clones, more than 70% detected once. The specimen sequenced was peripheral blood. The receptors were gathered from a woman aged 40 to 49 who had recovered from COVID-19. CDR3s include the opening cysteine and the closing phenylalanine or tryptophan. A D gene is named only where the DNA matches it firmly. Size is omitted from some rows. Given values are once, few, many or a class for expanded clones.

clone_size d_call j_call v_call cdr3_nt cdr3_aa
- TRBD1 TRBJ1-2 TRBV5-1 TGCGCCAGCAGCCCTTCTCCGGGACAGGGGGCGCATGGCTACACCTTC CASSPSPGQGAHGYTF
- TRBD1 TRBJ2-2 TRBV9 TGTGCCAGCAGCGTATCGGTCGGTGTGGGACAGGCGACCGGGGAGCTGTTTTTT CASSVSVGVGQATGELFF
- TRBD2 TRBJ2-3 TRBV7-2 TGTGCCAGCACCGGGACTAGCGGGAGAACAGATACGCAGTATTTT CASTGTSGRTDTQYF
- TRBD1 TRBJ2-3 TRBV4-1 TGCGCCAGCAGTCAGTACAGGGGGCAGACAGATACGCAGTATTTT CASSQYRGQTDTQYF
- TRBD2 TRBJ2-5 TRBV7-3 TGTGCCAGCAGCTTAGGACTAGCGGGAGTGGGAGAGACCCAGTACTTC CASSLGLAGVGETQYF
- TRBD2 TRBJ2-2 TRBV19 TGTGCCAGTAGTACGTTGGGCGGGGGCACCGGGGAGCTGTTTTTT CASSTLGGGTGELFF
- TRBD2 TRBJ2-3 TRBV4-2 TGTGCCAGCAGCTACTCGGGACTAGCATTCGATGGCACAGATACGCAGTATTTT CASSYSGLAFDGTDTQYF
- TRBD2 TRBJ2-7 TRBV5-6 TGTGCCAGCAGCCAGGGACTAGAAGGGGTGTGGCAGTACTTC CASSQGLEGVWQYF
- TRBD2 TRBJ2-1 TRBV11-2 TGTGCCAGCAGCCCTAGCGGGGGAGTTTACAATGAGCAGTTCTTC CASSPSGGVYNEQFF
few - TRBJ2-1 TRBV6-5 TGTGCCAGCAGGTTGATTAGTTCCTACAATGAGCAGTTCTTC CASRLISSYNEQFF
- - TRBJ2-4 TRBV4-1 TGCGCCAGCAGCCAGGCCACAGGGTATGGCGCCAAAAACATTCAGTACTTC CASSQATGYGAKNIQYF
- - TRBJ2-7 TRBV5-6 TGTGCCAGCAGCTTTGGCAGGGACGAGCAGTACTTC CASSFGRDEQYF
- - TRBJ1-4 TRBV2 TGTGCCAGCAGCGGTCGGTGGTCCTCTAATGAAAAACTGTTTTTT CASSGRWSSNEKLFF
- TRBD1 TRBJ2-7 TRBV6-5 TGTGCCAGCAGTACCCGGGACAGGGGACTTTACGAGCAGTACTTC CASSTRDRGLYEQYF
few - TRBJ2-7 TRBV10-3 TGTGCCATCAGGCAGGGATCCGAGCAGTACTTC CAIRQGSEQYF
- TRBD2 TRBJ2-1 TRBV7-2 TGTGCCAGCAGCCCCACCGGGGACTATGGTTATGAGCAGTTCTTC CASSPTGDYGYEQFF
- TRBD1 TRBJ2-6 TRBV10-2 TGCGCCAGCAAAGACTCCACAGGGGTACCTGGGGCCAACGTCCTGACTTTC CASKDSTGVPGANVLTF
- TRBD2 TRBJ2-7 TRBV28 TGTGCCAGCAGTTTTGTGGGGGGGTCCTACGAGCAGTACTTC CASSFVGGSYEQYF
- TRBD2 TRBJ2-7 TRBV6-5 TGTGCCACCAAGGCCAAACTAGCGGGAGAGTACGAGCAGTACTTC CATKAKLAGEYEQYF
- TRBD2 TRBJ2-2 TRBV19 TGTGCCAGTAGTATGAGCCTAGCGGGCAGGGAGCTGTTTTTT CASSMSLAGRELFF
- TRBD1 TRBJ2-3 TRBV3-1/TRBV3-2 TGTGCCAGCAGCCCGGAGGGGACAGGGGCCACAGATACGCAGTATTTT CASSPEGTGATDTQYF
- TRBD2 TRBJ2-1 TRBV7-3 TGTGCCAGCAGCTCGAGCGGGGGGGCCTACAATGAGCAGTTCTTC CASSSSGGAYNEQFF
- TRBD1 TRBJ1-5 TRBV6-2/TRBV6-3 TGTGCCAGCAGTTCGGGACAGGGAGGTGGGCCCCAGCATTTT CASSSGQGGGPQHF
- TRBD2 TRBJ2-1 TRBV18 TGTGCCAGCTCACCACAACGACTAGCGGGTCACAATGAGCAGTTCTTC CASSPQRLAGHNEQFF
- - TRBJ1-6 TRBV6-5 TGTGCCAGCAGTTACCCCCCTAGCTCCTATAATTCACCCCTCCACTTT CASSYPPSSYNSPLHF
- - TRBJ1-4 TRBV5-3 TGTGCCAGAAGCTTCGGCAGGGAAGGGACTAATGAAAAACTGTTTTTT CARSFGREGTNEKLFF
few TRBD2 TRBJ2-7 TRBV4-3 TGCGCCAGCAGCCAAGAGAGCGGGAGAGGTTACGAGCAGTACTTC CASSQESGRGYEQYF
- TRBD1 TRBJ2-5 TRBV5-4 TGTGCCAGCAGCTTTGACAGGGAAAGAGGAGAGACCCAGTACTTC CASSFDRERGETQYF
- - TRBJ2-3 TRBV7-8 TGTGCCAGCAGCCCCAACACAGATACGCAGTATTTT CASSPNTDTQYF
few TRBD1 TRBJ1-2 TRBV7-9 TGTGCCAGCAGCCTAAGGACAGGGGAGGCCTATGGCTACACCTTC CASSLRTGEAYGYTF
- - TRBJ1-2 TRBV12-3/TRBV12-4 TGTGCCAGCAGTTTGGGAGGAGGTTTGGGCTACACCTTC CASSLGGGLGYTF
- TRBD1 TRBJ1-5 TRBV6-6 TGTGCCAGCAGCCCCGGGACAGGGGATCAGCCCCAGCATTTT CASSPGTGDQPQHF
- - TRBJ1-3 TRBV3-1/TRBV3-2 TGTGCCAGCAGCCAAGATACAGGTATCTCTGGAAACACCATATATTTT CASSQDTGISGNTIYF
- TRBD2 TRBJ2-3 TRBV9 TGTGCCAGCAGCGTAGGCGGGAGGGCCTCAGATACGCAGTATTTT CASSVGGRASDTQYF
- - TRBJ1-1 TRBV7-8 TGTGCCAGCAGCAGCCGACAGATCAACGGTGAAGCTTTCTTT CASSSRQINGEAFF
- TRBD1 TRBJ1-2 TRBV7-8 TGTGCCAGCAGCCCGGGACAGGGTTCCTACACCTTC CASSPGQGSYTF
- - TRBJ1-5 TRBV15 TGTGCCACCAGCAGAGATTACGGGAATCAGCCCCAGCATTTT CATSRDYGNQPQHF
- TRBD1 TRBJ1-5 TRBV5-8 TGTGCCAGCAGATGGGACAGCCAGCCCCAGCATTTT CASRWDSQPQHF
- TRBD2 TRBJ2-3 TRBV11-2 TGTGCCAGCAGCCCCATCCCCCTAGCGGGAGTGTCCCATACGCAGTATTTT CASSPIPLAGVSHTQYF
- - TRBJ2-2 TRBV6-5 TGTGCCAGCAGTTACGGAGGAGTGAACACCGGGGAGCTGTTTTTT CASSYGGVNTGELFF
- - TRBJ1-2 TRBV4-3 TGCGCCAGCAGCCAAGATTCCAGGGGAAGCTATGGCTACACCTTC CASSQDSRGSYGYTF
- TRBD1 TRBJ1-2 TRBV9 TGTGCCAGCAGCGTAGGGGACAGGGTGGTCTATGGCTACACCTTC CASSVGDRVVYGYTF